The T cell receptor (beta chain) under discussion was sequenced for a study of OX40 agonist ivuxolimab in advanced cancers. Overall study context: Prior checkpoint blockade (anti-PD-1, anti-PD-L1 or anti-CTLA-4) was permitted; roughly 40% had it.

Points from the study as a whole: The mean number of expanded clones was higher in CD8+ T cells than in CD4+. Clonal expansion in partial responders at 0.1-3.0 mg/kg ranked among the lowest.

V lost 8 bases and J lost 15, with 20 bases in between. There are 12 residues in the CDR3. CDR1 and CDR2 from the germline V gene are LNHDA and SQIVND (reference sequence). Measured with immunoSEQ multiplex PCR; TCRdb has only the in-frame clones, and not every one. The repertoire has roughly 80,000 clones, around four fifths of them found once; the top ten carry approximately 2%. As concerns this clone: Its antigen is not known.

This TCR was sampled from an adult with an advanced solid tumor such as melanoma, head and neck, liver or kidney cancer. Sequencing was performed on CD4+ or CD8+ T cells sorted from blood, taken in a trial of the OX40 agonist ivuxolimab. The chain recombines TRBV19 with TRBJ1-5, with D hard to call. In nucleotides, the CDR3 is TGTGCCAGTTTACCAAACTCGGGCCCGGGGCATTTT. Encoded protein: CASLPNSGPGHF.